This T cell receptor (beta chain) was captured by sequencing in a study of human T cells and chemical hapten exposure. Looked up from germline, CDR1 is SEHNR and CDR2 is FQNEAQ (reference sequence). V lost 1 base, J lost 4 bases, and 13 bases lay in between. CDR3 length equals 15 residues. TCRdb re-derived calls from the RACE reads in MiXCR, one entry per CDR3 protein. The data contain about 43,000 distinct CDR3 sequences, roughly 3.3% of them seen just once; the ten biggest clones take up roughly 7.3%. Time point reported: patch test 2, 6 weeks after DPC sensitization. As to treatment: therapeutic diphenylcyclopropenone sensitization with weekly scalp DPC.

The specimen comprised whole blood, sampled in connection with sensitization to the hapten diphenylcyclopropenone (DPC). The chain uses TRBV7-9 and TRBJ1-2, with D possibly being TRBD1 (5 bases). The TCR originated in a man aged 40-49 years with alopecia areata. Some clones in this sample may be carry-over from other donors' samples. CDR3 sequence: CASSLEAPDIYGYTF. Written as DNA, the CDR3 is TGTGCCAGCAGCTTAGAGGCGCCGGACATCTATGGCTACACCTTC.